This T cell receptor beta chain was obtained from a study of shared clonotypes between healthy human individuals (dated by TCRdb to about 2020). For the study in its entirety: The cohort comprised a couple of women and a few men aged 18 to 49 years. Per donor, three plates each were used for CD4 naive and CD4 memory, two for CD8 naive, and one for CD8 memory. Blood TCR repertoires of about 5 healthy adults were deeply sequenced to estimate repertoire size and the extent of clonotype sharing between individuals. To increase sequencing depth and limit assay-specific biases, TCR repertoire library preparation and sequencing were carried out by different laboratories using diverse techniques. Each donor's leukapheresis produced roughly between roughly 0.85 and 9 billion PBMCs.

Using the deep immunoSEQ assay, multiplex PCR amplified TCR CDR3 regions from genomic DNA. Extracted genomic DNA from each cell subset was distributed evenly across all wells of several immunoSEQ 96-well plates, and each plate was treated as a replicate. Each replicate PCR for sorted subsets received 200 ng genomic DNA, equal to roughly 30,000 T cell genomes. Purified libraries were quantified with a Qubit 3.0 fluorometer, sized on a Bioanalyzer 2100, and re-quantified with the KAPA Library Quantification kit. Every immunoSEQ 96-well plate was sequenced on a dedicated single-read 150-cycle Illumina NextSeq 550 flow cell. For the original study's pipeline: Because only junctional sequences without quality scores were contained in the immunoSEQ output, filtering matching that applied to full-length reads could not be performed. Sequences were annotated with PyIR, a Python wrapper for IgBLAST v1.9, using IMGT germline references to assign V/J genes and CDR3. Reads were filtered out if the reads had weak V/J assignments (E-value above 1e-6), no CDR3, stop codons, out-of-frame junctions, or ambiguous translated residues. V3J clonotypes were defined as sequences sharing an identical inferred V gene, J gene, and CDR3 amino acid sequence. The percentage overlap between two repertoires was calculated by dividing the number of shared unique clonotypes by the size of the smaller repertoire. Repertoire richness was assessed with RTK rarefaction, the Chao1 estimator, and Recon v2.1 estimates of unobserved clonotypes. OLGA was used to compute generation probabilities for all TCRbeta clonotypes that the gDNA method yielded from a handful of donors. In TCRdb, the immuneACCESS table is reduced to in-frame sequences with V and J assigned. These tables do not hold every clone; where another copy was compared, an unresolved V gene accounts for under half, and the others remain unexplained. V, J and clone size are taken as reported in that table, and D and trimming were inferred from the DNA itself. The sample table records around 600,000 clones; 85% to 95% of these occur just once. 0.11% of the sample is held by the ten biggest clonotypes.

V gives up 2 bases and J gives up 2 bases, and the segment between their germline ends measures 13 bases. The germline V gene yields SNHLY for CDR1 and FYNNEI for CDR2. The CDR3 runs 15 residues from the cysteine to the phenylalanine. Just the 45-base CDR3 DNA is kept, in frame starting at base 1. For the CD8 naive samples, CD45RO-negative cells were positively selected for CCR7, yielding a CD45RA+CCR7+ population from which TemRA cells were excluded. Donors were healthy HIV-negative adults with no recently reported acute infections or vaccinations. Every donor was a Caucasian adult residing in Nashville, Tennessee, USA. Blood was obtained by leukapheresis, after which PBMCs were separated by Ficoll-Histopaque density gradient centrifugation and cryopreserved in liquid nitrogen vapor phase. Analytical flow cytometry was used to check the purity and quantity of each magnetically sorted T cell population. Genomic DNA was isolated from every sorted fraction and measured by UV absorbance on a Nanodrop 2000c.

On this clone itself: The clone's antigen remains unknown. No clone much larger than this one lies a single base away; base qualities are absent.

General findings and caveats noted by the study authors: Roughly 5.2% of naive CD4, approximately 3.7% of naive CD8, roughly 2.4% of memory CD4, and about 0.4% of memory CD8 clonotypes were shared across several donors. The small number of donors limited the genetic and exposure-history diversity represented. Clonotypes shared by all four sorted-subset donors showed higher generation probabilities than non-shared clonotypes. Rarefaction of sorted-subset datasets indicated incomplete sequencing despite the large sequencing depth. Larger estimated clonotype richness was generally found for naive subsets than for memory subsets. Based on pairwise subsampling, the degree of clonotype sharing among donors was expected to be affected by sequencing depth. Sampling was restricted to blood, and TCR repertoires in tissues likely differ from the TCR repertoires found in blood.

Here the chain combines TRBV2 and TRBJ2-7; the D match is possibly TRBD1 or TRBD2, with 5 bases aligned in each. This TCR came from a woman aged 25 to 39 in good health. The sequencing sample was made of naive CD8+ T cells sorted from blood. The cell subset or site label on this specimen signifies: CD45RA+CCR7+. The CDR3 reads CASSESRDGPYEQYF. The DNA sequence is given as TGTGCCAGCAGTGAATCCCGGGACGGACCCTACGAGCAGTACTTC.